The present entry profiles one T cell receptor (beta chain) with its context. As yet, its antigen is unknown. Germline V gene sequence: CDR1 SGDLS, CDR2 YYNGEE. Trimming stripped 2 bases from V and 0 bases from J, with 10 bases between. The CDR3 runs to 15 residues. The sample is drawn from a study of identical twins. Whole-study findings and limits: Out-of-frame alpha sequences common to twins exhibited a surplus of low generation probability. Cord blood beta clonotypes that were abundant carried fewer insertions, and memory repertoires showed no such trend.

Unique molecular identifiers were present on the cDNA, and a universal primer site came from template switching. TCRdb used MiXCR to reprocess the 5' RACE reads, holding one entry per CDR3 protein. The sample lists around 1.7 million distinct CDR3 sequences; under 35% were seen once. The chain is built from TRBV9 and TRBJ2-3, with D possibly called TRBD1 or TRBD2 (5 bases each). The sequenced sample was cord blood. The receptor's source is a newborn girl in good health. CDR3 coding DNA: TGTGCCAGCAGCGTTGGGACCCACAGCACAGATACGCAGTATTTT. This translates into CASSVGTHSTDTQYF.